The 31 T cell receptor beta chains given below trace back to one sample, sequenced in a study of T cell repertoires in ileal Crohn's disease. Measured with immunoSEQ multiplex PCR; TCRdb has only the in-frame clones, and not every one. The profile shows about 62,000 clones, 85% to 90% of them singletons. Time point here: neoterminal ileum biopsy at postoperative endoscopy, about 6 months after surgery. Sequencing was performed on ileal tissue. These receptors came from an adult with Crohn's disease.

The V call is TRBV5-8, the J call TRBJ2-1, with D perhaps TRBD2 (5 bases). This CDR3 is 18 amino acids long. V was cut by 0 bases and J by 9 bases, with 25 bases left in between. CDR1 and CDR2 from the germline V gene are SGHTS and YDEGEE. The CDR3 region has the DNA TGTGCCAGCAGCTTGGCCGTAGCCCCTACTAGTGGTGCCAGTGAGCAGTTCTTC. Translation gives CASSLAVAPTSGASEQFF.

The genes are TRBV9 and TRBJ1-3; D ambiguous. From germline, CDR1 is SGDLS and CDR2 YYNGEE. This CDR3 spans 15 amino acids. V lost 2 bases and J 0 bases, leaving 9 bases between the germline ends. The CDR3 sequence is CASSVTANSGNTIYF. CDR3 coding DNA: TGTGCCAGCAGCGTTACAGCCAACTCTGGAAACACCATATATTTT.

This chain joins TRBV30 and TRBJ1-3, with a possible D match to TRBD1 (5 bases). This CDR3 has 16 residues. In germline, CDR1 is GTSNPN, CDR2 SVGIG (reference sequence). The V and J ends lost 4 bases and 0 bases respectively, with 16 bases between them. CDR3 protein: CAWTPIGGASGNTIYF. CDR3 bases: TGTGCCTGGACCCCTATAGGAGGGGCCTCTGGAAACACCATATATTTT.

The CDR3 DNA reads as TGTGCCAGCTATATAAGCGGCCCTGAAGCTTTCTTT. Its translation is CASYISGPEAFF. This chain uses TRBV2 with TRBJ1-1; D remains ambiguous. The CDR3 loop spans 12 amino acids. Germline V gene data show CDR1 as SNHLY and CDR2 as FYNNEI. Trimming pared 8 bases from V and 6 bases from J, leaving 13 bases between.

This chain uses TRBV4-1 with TRBJ2-7; 9 bases line up with TRBD2. Losses at the gene ends were 0 bases for V and 3 bases for J; bases not matched to a gene: 3. Germline values: CDR1 MGHRA, CDR2 YSYEKL. There are 15 residues in the CDR3. The DNA of the CDR3 is TGCGCCAGCAGCCAAGAGCCTAGCGGGATCTACGAGCAGTACTTC. Translation: CASSQEPSGIYEQYF.

The chain recombines TRBV18 with TRBJ1-2; TRBD1 is a possible D gene (5 bases). This CDR3 spans 13 amino acids. Germline CDR1 is KGHSH and CDR2 is LQKENI. V was cut by 3 bases and J by 4 bases, with 9 bases left in between. The CDR3 spells CASSPDSSYGYTF. The CDR3 DNA follows: TGTGCCAGCTCACCTGACAGCAGCTATGGCTACACCTTC.

V is TRBV7-8 and J is TRBJ2-7; 7 nucleotides line up with TRBD1. Germline V CDR1 and CDR2: SGHVS, FQNEAQ. This CDR3 region has 14 residues. Losses at the gene ends were 4 bases for V and 4 bases for J; bases not matched to a gene: 7. The CDR3 loop is CASSSRLQGYEQYF. CDR3 in DNA: TGTGCCAGCAGCTCCCGCCTACAGGGGTACGAGCAGTACTTC.

This sequence joins TRBV5-4 and TRBJ1-2; D may be TRBD1 (6 bases). Trimming pared 2 bases from V and 4 bases from J, leaving 15 bases between. The germline CDR1 and CDR2 sequences are SGHNT and YYREEE (reference sequence). The CDR3 consists of 15 residues. Written as DNA, the CDR3 is TGTGCCAGCAGCTTTTGGGGGCAGCTCTCCTATGGCTACACCTTC. It yields the protein CASSFWGQLSYGYTF.

This chain's CDR3 is CASSQEPRYEQYV. The CDR3 DNA reads as TGCGCCAGCAGCCAAGAACCCAGGTACGAGCAGTACGTC. The rearrangement uses TRBV5-1 and TRBJ2-7; D gene unclear. V lost 4 bases and J lost 4, with 12 bases in between. Per germline, CDR1 SGHRS and CDR2 YFSETQ. The CDR3 sequence is 13 residues long.

The table lists this clone with a count of one. V gene TRBV5-1 combines with J gene TRBJ2-6; D unresolved. Deletions cut 1 base from V and 2 bases from J, with 7 bases between. This CDR3 has 15 amino acids. Per the germline V gene, CDR1 is SGHRS and CDR2 is YFSETQ. The CDR3 DNA reads as TGCGCCAGCAGCTTGCCACTTCCTGGGGCCAACGTCCTGACTTTC. Translated: CASSLPLPGANVLTF.

J is TRBJ1-5 and V is TRBV5-4, with 7 bases fitting TRBD1. CDR1 SGHNT and CDR2 YYREEE come from the germline V gene (reference sequence). CDR3 size: 14 residues. J lost 7 bases, V lost 0 bases, and 4 bases had no gene match. The DNA of the CDR3 is TGTGCCAGCAGCTTGGCAGGGGGAAACCAGCCCCAGCATTTT. This sequence encodes CASSLAGGNQPQHF.

This sequence joins TRBV9 and TRBJ2-7; possible D gene TRBD2, 5 bases. CDR1 is SGDLS and CDR2 is YYNGEE in the germline V gene. The CDR3 loop spans 13 amino acids. Trimming left V 4 bases short and J 2 bases short, with 10 bases between. CDR3 amino acids: CASSPGEAYEQYF. The DNA of the CDR3 is TGTGCCAGCAGCCCCGGGGAAGCCTACGAGCAGTACTTC. Combining the CDR3 with reference TRBV9 and TRBJ2-7 gives the whole variable domain DSGVTQTPKHLITATGQRVTLRCSPRSGDLSVYWYQQSLDQGLQFLIQYYNGEERAKGNILERFSAQQFPDLHSELNLSSLELGDSALYFCASSPGEAYEQYFGPGTRLTVT.

This chain joins TRBV5-6 and TRBJ2-7, with D possibly TRBD2 on 7 matching bases. Germline CDR1 and CDR2: SGHDT and YYEEEE. The length of the CDR3 is 15 residues. Between the trimmed V and J ends, which lost 5 bases and 2 bases, there was a span of 17 bases. CDR3 in DNA: TGTGCCAGCAGTCCCCGGGGGGCGAGTACCTACGAGCAGTACTTC. This gives the protein CASSPRGASTYEQYF.

The chain joins TRBV7-6 to TRBJ1-3; 7 bases map to TRBD1. CDR3 length: 17 amino acids. Germline V gives CDR1 SGHVS, CDR2 FNYEAQ. Trimming cost V 5 bases and J 0 bases; bases outside gene matches: 10. The CDR3 DNA sequence: TGTGCCAGCAGCCCTACCACAGGGGTTTCCTCTGGAAACACCATATATTTT. Translation gives CASSPTTGVSSGNTIYF. Looking up the rest from reference TRBV7-6 and TRBJ1-3 gives the full variable domain: GAGVSQSPRYKVTKRGQDVALRCDPISGHVSLYWYRQALGQGPEFLTYFNYEAQQDKSGLPNDRFSAERPEGSISTLTIQRTEQRDSAMYRCASSPTTGVSSGNTIYFGEGSWLTVV.

The table lists this clone with a few counts. V and J are TRBV5-1 and TRBJ2-2; TRBD2 matches 7 bases. The CDR3 sequence is 15 residues long. V gave up 6 bases and J gave up 5 bases; unmatched junction bases: 10. Germline V CDR1 and CDR2: SGHRS, YFSETQ. Here the CDR3 DNA reads TGCGCCAGCAACAGCGGGACCATTGGGACCGGGGAGCTGTTTTTT. Its protein product is CASNSGTIGTGELFF.

This clone was observed a single time. V and J are TRBV6-1 and TRBJ1-1, with a weak D call TRBD1 (5 bases). Germline CDR1 is MNHNS and CDR2 is SASEGT. Trimming pared 3 bases from V and 0 bases from J, leaving 14 bases between. The CDR3 covers 16 residues. This CDR3 reads CASSDLWGAVNTEAFF. The DNA for the CDR3 is TGTGCCAGCAGTGATCTCTGGGGCGCTGTGAACACTGAAGCTTTCTTT.

The chain joins TRBV30 to TRBJ2-2, with a possible D match to TRBD1 (5 bases). Between the trimmed V and J ends, which lost 3 bases and 4 bases, there was a span of 15 bases. The CDR3 loop spans 15 amino acids. CDR1 GTSNPN and CDR2 SVGIG come from the germline V gene (reference sequence). CDR3 DNA sequence: TGTGCCTGGAGCGTAAGTTCAGGGTTCACCGGGGAGCTGTTTTTT. It specifies CAWSVSSGFTGELFF.

V gene TRBV15 combines with J gene TRBJ1-5, with TRBD1 matching 9 bases. V shed 10 bases, J shed 5 bases, and the junction held 3 bases outside the gene matches. CDR1 LNHNV and CDR2 YYDKDF come from the germline V gene (reference sequence). The CDR3 covers 12 residues. The CDR3 sequence: CASRQGDQPQHF. The CDR3 DNA reads as TGTGCCAGTCGACAGGGGGATCAGCCCCAGCATTTT.

This clone turned up a few times. The chain joins TRBV11-3 to TRBJ2-7; 7 nucleotides line up with TRBD2. After removal of 5 bases from V and 2 bases from J, the junction contained 12 bases not matched to a gene. The CDR3 sequence is 16 residues long. The germline V gene has CDR1 SGHNT and CDR2 YENEEA. CDR3 loop: CASSQGLPTATYEQYF. As DNA, the CDR3 is TGTGCCAGCAGCCAGGGACTACCAACCGCAACCTACGAGCAGTACTTC.

The rearrangement uses TRBV7-9 and TRBJ1-2; D uncertain. The CDR3 contains 17 residues. Germline lookup yields CDR1 SEHNR and CDR2 FQNEAQ (reference sequence). With 3 bases removed from V and 5 bases from J, the gap between germline ends came to 22 bases. The CDR3 nucleotides read TGTGCCAGCAGCTTCCTAATTCTATTGGACGGAGGTTATGGCTACACCTTC. Translation: CASSFLILLDGGYGYTF.

This rearrangement joins TRBV6-1 to TRBJ1-1; possible D gene TRBD1, 5 bases. V was trimmed by 6 bases and J by 0 bases, leaving 8 bases between them. Germline V gene data show CDR1 as MNHNS and CDR2 as SASEGT. The CDR3 has 13 amino acids. In DNA, the CDR3 is TGTGCCAGCAGACTGACAGTGAACACTGAAGCTTTCTTT. Translation: CASRLTVNTEAFF.

The rearrangement links TRBV7-8 to TRBJ2-7; 7 nucleotides match TRBD2. Germline V CDR1 and CDR2: SGHVS, FQNEAQ. J lost 7 bases, V lost 1 base, and 13 bases had no gene match. The CDR3 has 16 residues. The CDR3 coding sequence is TGTGCCAGCAGCTTAGATAGGCGGGAGTATCTGGGTGAGCAGTACTTC. Translation gives CASSLDRREYLGEQYF.

The chain uses TRBV5-6 and TRBJ1-6, with a weak D call TRBD1 (5 bases). Germline assignment: CDR1 SGHDT and CDR2 YYEEEE. Trimming removed 1 base from V and 14 bases from J, with 16 bases in between. This CDR3 has 14 amino acids. The CDR3 region is CASSLWQGLGALHF. CDR3 coding DNA: TGTGCCAGCAGCTTGTGGCAGGGCCTAGGGGCCCTCCACTTT.

The rearrangement joins TRBV14 to TRBJ1-1; D is unresolved. Between the trimmed V and J ends, which lost 1 base and 5 bases, there was a span of 5 bases. The CDR3 sequence is 12 residues long. From germline, CDR1 is SGHDN and CDR2 FVKESK. This chain's CDR3 is CASSQVTTEAFF. CDR3 sequence (DNA): TGTGCCAGCAGCCAAGTCACAACTGAAGCTTTCTTT.

The chain employs TRBV28 and TRBJ2-2; unclear D gene. Germline V CDR1 and CDR2: MDHEN, SYDVKM. The CDR3 extends over 13 amino acids. V gave up 3 bases and J gave up 1 base, with 3 bases separating them. This CDR3 is CASSFQNTGELFF. The CDR3 DNA reads TGTGCCAGCAGTTTTCAGAACACCGGGGAGCTGTTTTTT.

The V gene is TRBV27, the J gene TRBJ2-7, with 9 positions matching TRBD2. With V trimmed by 2 bases and J by 2 bases, 7 bases remained unmatched. This CDR3 is 16 amino acids long. Germline loops: CDR1 MNHEY, CDR2 SMNVEV (reference sequence). The DNA for the CDR3 is TGTGCCAGCAGTTTAGACGGGGGACTAGCCGCCTACGAGCAGTACTTC. Translation gives CASSLDGGLAAYEQYF.

The chain employs TRBV11-2 and TRBJ1-1, with D perhaps matching TRBD1 (6 bases). V was trimmed by 3 bases and J by 1 base, leaving 12 bases between them. This CDR3 has 15 residues. Germline loops: CDR1 SGHAT, CDR2 FQNNGV. The CDR3, as DNA: TGTGCCAGCAGCTTCGTCTCAGGGGAGAACACTGAAGCTTTCTTT. Its translation is CASSFVSGENTEAFF.

The chain links TRBV14 to TRBJ1-4; 11 bases match TRBD1. Germline V CDR1 and CDR2: SGHDN, FVKESK. J lost 0 bases, V lost 2 bases, and 5 bases had no gene match. The CDR3 is 18 residues long. The CDR3 loop reads CASSQFSGQGATNEKLFF. The CDR3 coding sequence is TGTGCCAGCAGCCAATTTTCGGGACAGGGGGCAACTAATGAAAAACTGTTTTTT.

J is TRBJ2-1 and V is TRBV7-8; no reliable D call. The CDR3 extends over 13 amino acids. V was clipped by 2 bases and J by 2 bases, with 4 bases between them. Germline-derived CDR1 and CDR2 are SGHVS and FQNEAQ. This CDR3 reads CASSLFAYNEQFF. CDR3 bases: TGTGCCAGCAGCTTATTCGCCTACAATGAGCAGTTCTTC.

In its sample, this clone was seen once. The V and J genes are TRBV29-1 and TRBJ2-3; the match to TRBD2 covers 11 bases. This CDR3 is 14 amino acids long. V lost 5 bases and J lost 4; bases outside the gene matches: 5. Germline V CDR1 and CDR2: SQVTM, ANQGSEA. The CDR3 is CSVLSGGAADTQYF. The CDR3 DNA reads TGCAGCGTTCTTAGCGGGGGGGCAGCAGATACGCAGTATTTT.

The genes are TRBV14 and TRBJ2-1, with D maybe TRBD1 (6 bases). CDR1 is SGHDN, CDR2 FVKESK, per germline. Trimming removed 10 bases from V and 0 bases from J, with 16 bases in between. This CDR3 comprises 15 residues. This CDR3 reads CATRVRGSSYNEQFF. For the CDR3, the DNA is TGTGCCACCAGGGTCAGGGGTAGCTCCTACAATGAGCAGTTCTTC. The full variable domain, its missing parts supplied by reference TRBV14 and TRBJ2-1, is EAGVTQFPSHSVIEKGQTVTLRCDPISGHDNLYWYRRVMGKEIKFLLHFVKESKQDESGMPNNRFLAERTGGTYSTLKVQPAELEDSGVYFCATRVRGSSYNEQFFGPGTRLTVL.